Shown below are 32 T cell receptor beta chains from a single sample sequenced in a study of T cells after posttransplantation cyclophosphamide. The protocol was immunoSEQ multiplex PCR, while the TCRdb copy is restricted to in-frame clones and leaves out a portion. The sample includes some 34,000 clones, around 78% of them seen just once. A marrow graft followed busulfan-fludarabine conditioning, with cyclophosphamide on days +3 and +4. The source material was CD4+ T cells sorted from blood, sampled 1903 days after a stem cell transplant with posttransplant cyclophosphamide. These receptors were obtained from a female patient aged 40 to 55 who received an allogeneic stem cell transplant from a related donor, was CMV-positive, and had no GVHD. The T cells may partly be graft donor cells.

The chain joins TRBV21-1 to TRBJ1-5; no DNA check was done on the table's D call, TRBD1. TRBV21-1 has pseudogene status. The CDR3 sequence is 19 residues long. The CDR3 sequence: CASSKDKSFTGVNNQPQHF. For the CDR3, the DNA is TGTGCCAGCAGCAAAGATAAAAGCTTTACAGGGGTCAACAATCAGCCCCAGCATTTT.

Relative to its sample, this clone is medium-sized. The rearrangement uses TRBV5-6 and TRBJ2-2; 10 bases fit TRBD2. The ends lost 4 bases at V and 3 bases at J; junction bases unmatched: 3. The CDR3 is 15 residues long. Germline CDR1 reads SGHDT; CDR2 reads YYEEEE. DNA for the CDR3: TGTGCCAGCAGCCTGACTAGCGGGTACACCGGGGAGCTGTTTTTT. Amino acid sequence: CASSLTSGYTGELFF.

The chain links TRBV5-6 to TRBJ2-7; D possibly corresponds to TRBD1 (5 bases). V was shortened by 1 base and J by 4 bases, with 15 bases between the two germline ends. CDR3 size: 15 residues. CDR1 SGHDT and CDR2 YYEEEE come from the germline V gene. CDR3 loop: CASSLLRSSGYEQYF. In DNA, the CDR3 is TGTGCCAGCAGCTTGCTCCGGTCCTCAGGGTACGAGCAGTACTTC.

A note on this clone: The sample has other DNA sequences that encode this CDR3 too. The gene calls are TRBV9 and TRBJ2-2; TRBD1 matches 8 bases. Germline V gives CDR1 SGDLS, CDR2 YYNGEE. V dropped 3 bases and J dropped 3; count of bases not matched to a gene: 1. This CDR3 region has 14 residues. The DNA of the CDR3 is TGTGCCAGCAGCGCAGGGGGCGACACCGGGGAGCTGTTTTTT. This encodes CASSAGGDTGELFF.

This clone has a single count. The J gene is TRBJ2-5, the V gene TRBV5-1; 13 bases agree with TRBD2. CDR1 is SGHRS, CDR2 YFSETQ, per germline. J gave up 2 bases and V 1 base, and 11 bases lay outside the gene matches. This CDR3 region has 19 residues. CDR3 coding DNA: TGCGCCAGCAGCTTGCCCACTAGCGGGGGGGCCGTGGGGCAAGAGACCCAGTACTTC. This gives the protein CASSLPTSGGAVGQETQYF.

This chain connects TRBV28 to TRBJ1-6; no clear D gene. The CDR3 sequence is 12 residues long. Germline-derived CDR1 and CDR2 are MDHEN and SYDVKM. Trimming took off 4 bases at V and 13 bases at J, with 11 bases between the two ends. The CDR3 loop reads CASSSDTGPLHF. The CDR3, as DNA: TGTGCCAGCAGTTCCGACACCGGTCCCCTCCACTTT.

CDR3 in amino acids: CASSPDGQGYNEQFF. The CDR3 bases are TGCGCCAGCAGCCCAGATGGACAGGGATACAATGAGCAGTTCTTC. The rearrangement joins TRBV4-1 to TRBJ2-1; 8 bases fit TRBD1. This CDR3 is 15 amino acids long. Germline CDR1 and CDR2: MGHRA and YSYEKL. J was trimmed by 4 bases and V by 4 bases; bases with no gene match: 6.

J is TRBJ1-1 and V is TRBV28; D is undetermined. Germline V CDR1 and CDR2: MDHEN, SYDVKM. V lost 7 bases, J lost 1 base, and 4 bases lay in between. The CDR3 spans 11 residues. CDR3 amino acids: CASTWNTEAFF. In nucleotides, the CDR3 is TGTGCCAGCACTTGGAACACTGAAGCTTTCTTT.

The V and J genes are TRBV14 and TRBJ1-6; D gene ambiguous. The germline V and J ends were trimmed by 0 bases and 5 bases, with 8 bases remaining between them. CDR3 length: 15 amino acids. From germline, CDR1 is SGHDN and CDR2 FVKESK. This CDR3 is CASSQDLADNSPLHF. The CDR3 DNA is TGTGCCAGCAGCCAAGATCTGGCAGATAATTCACCCCTCCACTTT.

Here the CDR3 DNA reads TGCGCCAGCAGCTTGCCGGGACAGGGGTACACCGGGGAGCTGTTTTTT. Its translation is CASSLPGQGYTGELFF. This chain joins TRBV5-1 and TRBJ2-2; 10 nucleotides agree with TRBD1. The CDR3 spans 16 residues. CDR1 is SGHRS, CDR2 YFSETQ, per germline. Trimming took 1 base from V and 3 from J; bases not matched to a gene: 3. Full variable domain (outside the CDR3, taken from reference TRBV5-1 and TRBJ2-2): KAGVTQTPRYLIKTRGQQVTLSCSPISGHRSVSWYQQTPGQGLQFLFEYFSETQRNKGNFPGRFSGRQFSNSRSEMNVSTLELGDSALYLCASSLPGQGYTGELFFGEGSRLTVL.

The chain has TRBV14 and TRBJ2-7; 7 bases are shared with TRBD1. V lost 0 bases, J lost 6 bases, and 8 bases stayed unmatched. The germline V gene encodes CDR1 SGHDN and CDR2 FVKESK. The CDR3 contains 15 residues. In DNA, the CDR3 is TGTGCCAGCAGCCAAGAGAGGGGGCGCAGGGCCGAGCAGTACTTC. The encoded protein is CASSQERGRRAEQYF.

CDR3: CASTPNWDRGYEQYF. In nucleotides, the CDR3 is TGTGCCAGCACCCCAAATTGGGACAGGGGGTACGAGCAGTACTTC. The chain joins TRBV7-2 to TRBJ2-7; 11 nucleotides align to TRBD1. From germline, CDR1 is SGHTA and CDR2 FQGNSA. The CDR3 totals 15 residues. The V and J ends lost 7 bases and 4 bases, in that order; junction bases with no gene match: 9.

The V and J genes are TRBV5-1 and TRBJ1-6, with TRBD1 matching 8 bases. Trimming cost V 4 bases and J 7 bases; bases outside gene matches: 7. The CDR3 extends over 15 amino acids. Germline V gene lookup returns CDR1 SGHRS and CDR2 YFSETQ. CDR3 DNA sequence: TGCGCCAGCAGCCTTGAGACAGGGGTCAATTCACCCCTCCACTTT. Translated: CASSLETGVNSPLHF. Full variable domain (missing parts from reference TRBV5-1 and TRBJ1-6): KAGVTQTPRYLIKTRGQQVTLSCSPISGHRSVSWYQQTPGQGLQFLFEYFSETQRNKGNFPGRFSGRQFSNSRSEMNVSTLELGDSALYLCASSLETGVNSPLHFGNGTRLTVT.

This sequence joins TRBV2 and TRBJ1-5; 8 bases are a match to TRBD1. In germline, CDR1 is SNHLY, CDR2 FYNNEI. The length of the CDR3 is 16 residues. V lost 6 bases, J lost 3 bases, and 10 bases stayed unmatched. The CDR3 is CASRGQGATYNQPQHF. The CDR3 coding sequence is TGTGCCAGCAGAGGACAGGGCGCAACTTACAATCAGCCCCAGCATTTT. Supplemented by reference TRBV2 and TRBJ1-5, the full variable domain reads EPEVTQTPSHQVTQMGQEVILRCVPISNHLYFYWYRQILGQKVEFLVSFYNNEISEKSEIFDDQFSVERPDGSNFTLKIRSTKLEDSAMYFCASRGQGATYNQPQHFGDGTRLSIL.

This clone has just a few counts. The chain combines TRBV27 with TRBJ1-5, with a tentative D call TRBD1 (5 bases). The CDR3 is 14 amino acids. Looked up from germline, CDR1 is MNHEY and CDR2 is SMNVEV (reference sequence). V lost 6 bases and J 0 bases, leaving 9 bases between the germline ends. CDR3 in DNA: TGTGCCAGCAGCCCGACAGCTAGCAATCAGCCCCAGCATTTT. Encoded protein: CASSPTASNQPQHF.

The V gene is TRBV11-2, the J gene TRBJ1-1; D possibly corresponds to TRBD1 (5 bases). CDR1 is SGHAT and CDR2 is FQNNGV in the germline V gene. Trimming removed 4 bases at V and 2 bases at J, with 17 bases between. The CDR3 sequence is 16 residues long. The CDR3, as DNA: TGTGCCAGCAGCTGGGGGGGAGGTAGGACTAACACTGAAGCTTTCTTT. It yields the protein CASSWGGGRTNTEAFF.

Notes on this clone: This may be a read error: a much more frequent sequence differs by one nucleotide. The chain combines TRBV25-1 with TRBJ1-1; tentative D call: TRBD1 (5 bases). The V gene lost 6 bases and the J gene lost 0 bases, with 8 bases spanning the gap. The CDR3 runs 13 residues. Germline CDR1 MGHDK, CDR2 SYGVNS. CDR3 sequence: CASRPTVNTEAFF. CDR3 sequence (DNA): TGTGCCAGCAGACCGACAGTGAACACTGAAGCTTTCTTT. Based on the CDR3 plus reference TRBV25-1 and TRBJ1-1, the full variable domain is EADIYQTPRYLVIGTGKKITLECSQTMGHDKMYWYQQDPGMELHLIHYSYGVNSTEKGDLSSESTVSRIRTEHFPLTLESARPSHTSQYLCASRPTVNTEAFFGQGTRLTVV.

CDR3 loop: CASSESDLGSYEQYF. CDR3 in DNA: TGTGCCAGCAGTGAATCGGACTTAGGCTCCTACGAGCAGTACTTC. This rearrangement joins TRBV6-1 to TRBJ2-7, with a possible D match to TRBD2 (5 bases). CDR3 length equals 15 residues. Trimming took 2 bases from V and 0 from J, leaving 11 bases between them. The V gene's germline CDR1 is MNHNS and CDR2 SASEGT.

This sequence joins TRBV11-2 and TRBJ2-1; D is possibly TRBD1 (5 bases). Trimming removed 2 bases from V and 5 bases from J, with 10 bases in between. Germline V CDR1 and CDR2: SGHAT, FQNNGV. The CDR3 sequence is 14 residues long. Here the CDR3 DNA reads TGTGCCAGCAGCTTACAGGGTAGGGACAATGAGCAGTTCTTC. It yields the protein CASSLQGRDNEQFF. Drawing the rest from reference TRBV11-2 and TRBJ2-1, the complete variable domain is EAGVAQSPRYKIIEKRQSVAFWCNPISGHATLYWYQQILGQGPKLLIQFQNNGVVDDSQLPKDRFSAERLKGVDSTLKIQPAKLEDSAVYLCASSLQGRDNEQFFGPGTRLTVL.

The chain couples TRBV5-4 to TRBJ2-7, with TRBD1 as a possible D gene (5 bases). This CDR3 spans 15 amino acids. The V end was cut by 3 bases, the J end by 2 bases, with 15 bases between. Germline V gene data show CDR1 as SGHNT and CDR2 as YYREEE (reference sequence). CDR3 amino acids: CASSSPIRGPYEQYF. CDR3 DNA sequence: TGTGCCAGCAGCTCACCAATAAGGGGTCCCTACGAGCAGTACTTC.

The table lists this clone with a few counts. This chain joins TRBV5-6 and TRBJ1-6; D might be TRBD1 (6 bases). V was pared by 2 bases and J by 7 bases, with 13 bases between. CDR1 and CDR2 from the germline V gene are SGHDT and YYEEEE. This CDR3 comprises 15 residues. The CDR3 DNA is TGTGCCAGCAGCTTCGCGATTGGGACAAATTCACCCCTCCACTTT. This gives the protein CASSFAIGTNSPLHF.

The chain employs TRBV6-5 and TRBJ2-2; 8 bases match TRBD2. V dropped 6 bases and J dropped 6; count of bases not matched to a gene: 9. CDR3 length: 15 residues. Germline lookup yields CDR1 MNHEY and CDR2 SVGAGI. The CDR3 is CASRRGTSISGELFF. In DNA form, the CDR3 reads TGTGCCAGCAGAAGGGGGACTAGTATCTCCGGGGAGCTGTTTTTT.

The V call is TRBV9, the J call TRBJ2-7, with 14 positions matching TRBD2. The V gene end was trimmed by 0 bases and the J gene end by 3 bases; junction bases not matched to a gene: 5. Germline CDR1 is SGDLS and CDR2 is YYNGEE. This CDR3 is 17 amino acids long. The CDR3: CASSVGLAGGNFYEQYF. The CDR3 nucleotides read TGTGCCAGCAGCGTAGGACTAGCGGGGGGGAATTTCTACGAGCAGTACTTC.

The genes are TRBV7-3 and TRBJ2-3; D is uncertain. Germline V lookup: CDR1 SGHTA, CDR2 FQGTGA. With 1 base removed from V and 8 bases from J, the gap between germline ends came to 13 bases. CDR3 length: 14 residues. The CDR3 loop is CASSLNVVGATQYF. As DNA, the CDR3 is TGTGCCAGCAGCTTAAACGTGGTCGGTGCTACGCAGTATTTT.

The chain links TRBV18 to TRBJ1-2; D perhaps matches TRBD1 (5 bases). Trimming removed 1 base from V and 3 bases from J, with 9 bases in between. Germline V CDR1 and CDR2: KGHSH, LQKENI. The CDR3 contains 14 residues. The CDR3 bases are TGTGCCAGCTCACCACAGGTGACAGACTATGGCTACACCTTC. Protein: CASSPQVTDYGYTF. The variable domain in full, completed from reference TRBV18 and TRBJ1-2, reads NAGVMQNPRHLVRRRGQEARLRCSPMKGHSHVYWYRQLPEEGLKFMVYLQKENIIDESGMPKERFSAEFPKEGPSILRIQQVVRGDSAAYFCASSPQVTDYGYTFGSGTRLTVV.

This clone was detected only a few times. The V call is TRBV5-6, the J call TRBJ1-2, with D possibly matching TRBD1 (6 bases). V dropped 4 bases and J dropped 8 bases, with 15 bases sitting between them. This CDR3 region has 13 residues. Germline-derived CDR1 and CDR2 are SGHDT and YYEEEE. As DNA, the CDR3 is TGTGCCAGCAGCCCCTCCTCGGGGACAGGCTACACCTTC. Translated: CASSPSSGTGYTF.

The genes are TRBV11-2 and TRBJ1-6; D ambiguous. Germline V gene lookup returns CDR1 SGHAT and CDR2 FQNNGV. The CDR3 length is 15 residues. The germline V and J ends were trimmed by 0 bases and 3 bases, with 6 bases remaining between them. As DNA, the CDR3 is TGTGCCAGCAGCTTAGACCAGAACTATAATTCACCCCTCCACTTT. This gives the protein CASSLDQNYNSPLHF.

The chain couples TRBV14 to TRBJ2-7; no clear D gene. The CDR3 is 16 amino acids. Trimming pared 0 bases from V and 2 bases from J, leaving 14 bases between. Germline V lookup: CDR1 SGHDN, CDR2 FVKESK. The CDR3 protein is CASSQEGRSSTYEQYF. In DNA form, the CDR3 reads TGTGCCAGCAGCCAAGAGGGCAGAAGCTCAACCTACGAGCAGTACTTC.

This clone was observed a few times. The chain recombines TRBV11-2 with TRBJ2-7; TRBD2 matches 14 bases. Germline V gene data show CDR1 as SGHAT and CDR2 as FQNNGV. The ends lost 5 bases at V and 2 bases at J; junction bases unmatched: 2. CDR3 size: 15 residues. The chain's CDR3 is CASSGLAGGPYEQYF. CDR3 nucleotide sequence: TGTGCCAGCAGCGGACTAGCGGGGGGTCCCTACGAGCAGTACTTC.

The V gene is TRBV2, the J gene TRBJ2-3; tentative D call: TRBD2 (6 bases). Germline loops: CDR1 SNHLY, CDR2 FYNNEI. The CDR3 is 17 amino acids. Trimming pared 6 bases from V and 1 base from J, leaving 20 bases between. The CDR3 loop reads CASSSENGWGGTDTQYF. The CDR3 DNA is TGTGCCAGCAGCAGTGAGAACGGGTGGGGGGGCACAGATACGCAGTATTTT.

This clone has only a few counts. The chain carries TRBV18 and TRBJ1-5; no clear D gene. The CDR3 length is 13 residues. The germline gives CDR1 KGHSH, CDR2 LQKENI. Trimming cost V 2 bases and J 3 bases, with 5 bases left between them. The chain's CDR3 is CASSPIDNQPQHF. DNA of the CDR3: TGTGCCAGCTCACCAATAGACAATCAGCCCCAGCATTTT.

There are a few counts of this clone. The chain employs TRBV5-6 and TRBJ2-7; D might be TRBD2 (6 bases). Looked up from germline, CDR1 is SGHDT and CDR2 is YYEEEE. The CDR3 totals 12 residues. V lost 2 bases and J 4 bases, leaving 7 bases between the germline ends. The CDR3 DNA reads as TGTGCCAGCAGCTTAGGAGGGTACGAGCAGTACTTC. Protein sequence: CASSLGGYEQYF. Filled out from reference TRBV5-6 and TRBJ2-7, the complete variable domain reads DAGVTQSPTHLIKTRGQQVTLRCSPKSGHDTVSWYQQALGQGPQFIFQYYEEEERQRGNFPDRFSGHQFPNYSSELNVNALLLGDSALYLCASSLGGYEQYFGPGTRLTVT.